The 21 T cell receptor beta chains reported below all come from one sample, sequenced in a study of blood T cell repertoires in COVID-19. Generated by immunoSEQ multiplex PCR, the TCRdb table keeps only in-frame clones and is missing some. The table lists 250,000 to 300,000 clones, 81% of them singletons. The sequenced sample was peripheral blood. These receptor sequences come from a woman aged 60-75 years with active or convalescent COVID-19.

This clone was seen many times. Different DNA sequences within this sample yield the same CDR3. The chain links TRBV7-2 to TRBJ1-5; TRBD1 aligns across 7 bases. CDR1 and CDR2 from the germline V gene are SGHTA and FQGNSA. Germline trimming cut 5 bases from V and 1 base from J; bases unmatched to any gene: 2. CDR3 length equals 14 residues. Here the CDR3 DNA reads TGTGCCAGCAGCCCACAGGGGAGCAATCAGCCCCAGCATTTT. Its protein is CASSPQGSNQPQHF. The full variable domain, completed using reference TRBV7-2 and TRBJ1-5, is GAGVSQSPSNKVTEKGKDVELRCDPISGHTALYWYRQSLGQGLEFLIYFQGNSAPDKSGLPSDRFSAERTGGSVSTLTIQRTQQEDSAVYLCASSPQGSNQPQHFGDGTRLSIL.

The chain recombines TRBV5-4 with TRBJ2-2; TRBD2 matches at 14 bases. CDR1 is SGHNT, CDR2 YYREEE, per germline (reference sequence). V was clipped by 3 bases and J by 2 bases; unmatched bases: 6. There are 18 residues in the CDR3. The CDR3 nucleotides read TGTGCCAGCAGCTCCGGGACTAGCGGGGGACCTAACACCGGGGAGCTGTTTTTT. It specifies CASSSGTSGGPNTGELFF.

The rearrangement joins TRBV30 to TRBJ2-1; D gene unclear. The ends were cut back, 2 bases at V and 3 bases at J, with 5 bases in the middle. Germline CDR1 is GTSNPN and CDR2 is SVGIG (reference sequence). This CDR3 comprises 12 residues. CDR3 nucleotide sequence: TGTGCCTGGAGTTTAATCTACAATGAGCAGTTCTTC. Its protein product is CAWSLIYNEQFF.

V usage is TRBV4-1 and J usage is TRBJ1-5; tentative D call: TRBD1 (6 bases). The CDR3 covers 19 residues. Trimming left V 4 bases short and J 7 bases short, with 29 bases between. The germline V gene encodes CDR1 MGHRA and CDR2 YSYEKL. The CDR3 sequence is CASSLESIDRQVPNQPQHF. CDR3 DNA: TGCGCCAGCAGCCTCGAATCTATCGATAGACAGGTACCTAACCAGCCCCAGCATTTT.

As for this clone: The same CDR3 arises from other DNA sequences in this sample as well. The chain recombines TRBV19 with TRBJ1-1; no clear D gene. CDR1 LNHDA and CDR2 SQIVND come from the germline V gene (reference sequence). The CDR3 has 13 residues. V was trimmed by 4 bases and J by 1 base, leaving 7 bases between them. The CDR3 is CASSTTANTEAFF. In DNA form, the CDR3 reads TGTGCCAGTAGTACTACAGCGAACACTGAAGCTTTCTTT.

This clone has a single count. The chain is built from TRBV4-1 and TRBJ2-1; a weak D match, TRBD1 (5 bases). Between the trimmed V and J ends, which lost 1 base and 3 bases, there was a span of 19 bases. Germline V lookup: CDR1 MGHRA, CDR2 YSYEKL. This CDR3 region has 18 residues. CDR3 in DNA: TGCGCCAGCAGCCAAGGTCGGCCTACAGGTCCCCTCTACAATGAGCAGTTCTTC. It is translated as CASSQGRPTGPLYNEQFF.

The chain uses TRBV9 and TRBJ2-5; D is uncertain. The germline V and J ends were trimmed by 0 bases and 2 bases, with 5 bases remaining between them. The CDR3 consists of 13 residues. Germline values: CDR1 SGDLS, CDR2 YYNGEE. In DNA, the CDR3 is TGTGCCAGCAGCGTAGACAGACAAGAGACCCAGTACTTC. Encoded protein: CASSVDRQETQYF.

The chain couples TRBV5-5 to TRBJ1-2, with D possibly being TRBD1 (6 bases). The V and J ends lost 0 bases and 4 bases respectively, with 7 bases between them. The CDR3 totals 13 residues. Germline V CDR1 and CDR2: SGHKS, YYEKEE (reference sequence). The CDR3 reads CASSLEQGYGYTF. The CDR3 DNA sequence: TGTGCCAGCAGCTTGGAACAGGGCTATGGCTACACCTTC.

The chain links TRBV7-2 to TRBJ1-2; D possibly corresponds to TRBD1 (6 bases). The CDR3 is 14 amino acids. Germline-derived CDR1 and CDR2 are SGHTA and FQGNSA. The ends were cut back, 5 bases at V and 4 bases at J, with 14 bases in the middle. This chain's CDR3 is CASSIGGGIYGYTF. For the CDR3, the DNA is TGTGCCAGCAGCATAGGGGGGGGGATCTATGGCTACACCTTC. Together with reference TRBV7-2 and TRBJ1-2, the CDR3 gives the full variable domain: GAGVSQSPSNKVTEKGKDVELRCDPISGHTALYWYRQSLGQGLEFLIYFQGNSAPDKSGLPSDRFSAERTGGSVSTLTIQRTQQEDSAVYLCASSIGGGIYGYTFGSGTRLTVV.

The rearrangement uses TRBV12-3 or TRBV12-4 and TRBJ2-1, with D unresolved. The V gene lost 7 bases and the J gene lost 0 bases, with 4 bases spanning the gap. This CDR3 is 12 amino acids long. Here the CDR3 reads CASTSSYNEQFF. CDR3 DNA sequence: TGTGCCAGCACCAGCTCCTACAATGAGCAGTTCTTC.

This chain's CDR3 is CSVGGGGAGDTQYF. The CDR3 DNA follows: TGCAGCGTTGGAGGCGGGGGGGCCGGGGATACGCAGTATTTT. The chain joins TRBV29-1 to TRBJ2-3; 9 bases are shared with TRBD2. Germline V gene lookup returns CDR1 SQVTM and CDR2 ANQGSEA. The CDR3 consists of 14 residues. V lost 4 bases and J lost 6; bases outside the gene matches: 8.

This clone was recorded a few times. This chain links TRBV2 with TRBJ1-5; 8 bases are a match to TRBD1. Germline V gives CDR1 SNHLY, CDR2 FYNNEI. Trimming removed 7 bases from V and 6 bases from J; junction bases left unmatched: 17. The CDR3 sequence is 17 residues long. The CDR3 DNA follows: TGTGCCAGCACCTCAGGACAGGGTATCCAGGCTGGTCAGCCCCAGCATTTT. It yields the protein CASTSGQGIQAGQPQHF.

This sequence joins TRBV27 and TRBJ2-2; 9 bases are a match to TRBD1. The CDR3 length is 16 residues. CDR1 is MNHEY, CDR2 SMNVEV, per germline (reference sequence). The V and J ends lost 5 bases and 7 bases, in that order; junction bases with no gene match: 11. CDR3 sequence (DNA): TGTGCCAGCAGTATCCGATACAGGGGGCAAGGCGGGGAGCTGTTTTTT. Translated: CASSIRYRGQGGELFF.

The rearrangement joins TRBV7-9 to TRBJ2-6, with 9 bases that match TRBD1. J lost 3 bases, V lost 5 bases, and 11 bases had no gene match. This CDR3 is built from 18 residues. Per germline, CDR1 SEHNR and CDR2 FQNEAQ (reference sequence). The CDR3 nucleotides read TGTGCCAGCAGCCCCGGGTACAGGGGGCGCTTTGGGGCCAACGTCCTGACTTTC. Its translation is CASSPGYRGRFGANVLTF.

This sequence joins TRBV27 and TRBJ1-2, with 12 positions matching TRBD1. V was clipped by 4 bases and J by 8 bases; unmatched bases: 5. In germline, CDR1 is MNHEY, CDR2 SMNVEV (reference sequence). The CDR3 is 14 residues long. The CDR3 sequence: CASSSTGTGGGYTF. The CDR3 coding sequence is TGTGCCAGCAGTTCGACCGGGACAGGGGGCGGCTACACCTTC.

The chain links TRBV5-1 to TRBJ2-7; 8 bases are shared with TRBD2. Germline trimming cut 5 bases from V and 0 bases from J; bases unmatched to any gene: 4. There are 14 residues in the CDR3. CDR1 and CDR2 (germline): SGHRS, YFSETQ. CDR3: CASRRGDDSYEQYF. CDR3 coding DNA: TGCGCCAGCAGGCGGGGGGACGACTCCTACGAGCAGTACTTC.

V gene TRBV19 combines with J gene TRBJ2-3; 7 nucleotides align to TRBD1. With V trimmed by 5 bases and J by 0 bases, 8 bases remained unmatched. This CDR3 comprises 16 residues. Germline values: CDR1 LNHDA, CDR2 SQIVND (reference sequence). Here the CDR3 reads CASSAWDSSSTDTQYF. The CDR3 nucleotides are TGTGCCAGTAGTGCGTGGGACAGCTCAAGCACAGATACGCAGTATTTT. Full variable domain (rest looked up from reference TRBV19 and TRBJ2-3): DGGITQSPKYLFRKEGQNVTLSCEQNLNHDAMYWYRQDPGQGLRLIYYSQIVNDFQKGDIAEGYSVSREKKESFPLTVTSAQKNPTAFYLCASSAWDSSSTDTQYFGPGTRLTVL.

The chain links TRBV27 to TRBJ2-3; D remains unclear. This CDR3 comprises 14 residues. The germline gives CDR1 MNHEY, CDR2 SMNVEV (reference sequence). Trimming removed 6 bases at V and 2 bases at J, with 12 bases between. CDR3 loop: CASRSWLATDTQYF. The CDR3 coding sequence is TGTGCCAGCAGATCCTGGCTGGCCACAGATACGCAGTATTTT.

V is TRBV5-5 and J is TRBJ1-2, with no clear D. The ends were cut back, 2 bases at V and 5 bases at J, with 7 bases in the middle. The germline V gene encodes CDR1 SGHKS and CDR2 YYEKEE (reference sequence). This CDR3 is 12 amino acids long. CDR3 bases: TGTGCCAGCAGCTTCGGGGAGTATGGCTACACCTTC. This encodes CASSFGEYGYTF. Together with reference TRBV5-5 and TRBJ1-2, the CDR3 gives the full variable domain: DAGVTQSPTHLIKTRGQQVTLRCSPISGHKSVSWYQQVLGQGPQFIFQYYEKEERGRGNFPDRFSARQFPNYSSELNVNALLLGDSALYLCASSFGEYGYTFGSGTRLTVV.

The rearrangement joins TRBV19 to TRBJ1-5, with 7 nucleotides matching TRBD1. CDR1 is LNHDA, CDR2 SQIVND, per germline (reference sequence). The V segment lost 7 bases and the J segment 2 bases; nucleotides outside the gene matches: 8. This CDR3 is built from 15 residues. DNA for the CDR3: TGTGCCAGTATGACAGGGAGGAACGGCAATCAGCCCCAGCATTTT. Its protein product is CASMTGRNGNQPQHF.

This chain links TRBV9 with TRBJ2-3; 10 bases match TRBD2. This CDR3 has 17 residues. CDR1 SGDLS and CDR2 YYNGEE come from the germline V gene. V lost 0 bases, J lost 2 bases, and 6 bases stayed unmatched. CDR3 nucleotides: TGTGCCAGCAGCGTAGATGCTAGCGGGGGATACACAGATACGCAGTATTTT. This gives the protein CASSVDASGGYTDTQYF.